The clone carrying this T cell receptor beta chain was observed a handful of times. Its target is unknown. A multiplex PCR was run with 60 Vbeta primers and 13 Jbeta primers. Sequencing was performed with immunoSEQ multiplex PCR; in TCRdb, only in-frame clones are kept and a portion is missing. This sample has over 100,000 clones, with approximately 8.9% found just once. CDR1 PRHDT and CDR2 FYEKMQ come from the germline V gene (reference sequence). This CDR3 has 15 residues. V dropped 1 base and J dropped 3 bases, with 10 bases sitting between them. The data are from a study of cytomegalovirus exposure and HLA in healthy donors. General study results and limits: Many donors carried some public TCRs, although rarity characterized most TCR sequences. The authors later found TCR association rates varying by HLA locus, with DRB1 most and HLA-C fewest.

This sequence was found in a woman aged 40 to 49 in good health and CMV-seropositive. V is TRBV13 and J is TRBJ2-1; D perhaps matches TRBD2 (7 bases). Material: PBMCs. The CDR3 DNA sequence: TGTGCCAGCAGCTTAGTAGGGGGGGGCTACAATGAGCAGTTCTTC. Amino acid sequence: CASSLVGGGYNEQFF.